This T cell receptor beta chain originates from a study of blood T cell repertoires in COVID-19. Cohort allocation depended upon clinical history that participants reported. Per the original data handling: For nucleated cells, counts were estimated from reference gene primer amplification. The data were produced by immunoSEQ multiplex PCR, yet TCRdb's version contains in-frame clones alone and is incomplete. V, J and clone size were drawn from that table, and D and trimming were deduced from the DNA. The sample carries over 120,000 clones, 78% recorded once. The CDR3 consists of 15 residues. Trimming took off 4 bases at V and 0 bases at J, with 13 bases between the two ends. Germline assignment: CDR1 MDHEN and CDR2 SYDVKM.

V is TRBV28 and J is TRBJ2-7, with D possibly TRBD1 on 5 matching bases. The source is a woman aged 50 to 60 who had recovered from COVID-19. Input material: PBMCs or T cells enriched from blood (not recorded which). The CDR3 sequence: CASSSTVASSYEQYV. The CDR3 DNA is TGTGCCAGCAGTTCGACAGTGGCGAGCTCCTACGAGCAGTACGTC.